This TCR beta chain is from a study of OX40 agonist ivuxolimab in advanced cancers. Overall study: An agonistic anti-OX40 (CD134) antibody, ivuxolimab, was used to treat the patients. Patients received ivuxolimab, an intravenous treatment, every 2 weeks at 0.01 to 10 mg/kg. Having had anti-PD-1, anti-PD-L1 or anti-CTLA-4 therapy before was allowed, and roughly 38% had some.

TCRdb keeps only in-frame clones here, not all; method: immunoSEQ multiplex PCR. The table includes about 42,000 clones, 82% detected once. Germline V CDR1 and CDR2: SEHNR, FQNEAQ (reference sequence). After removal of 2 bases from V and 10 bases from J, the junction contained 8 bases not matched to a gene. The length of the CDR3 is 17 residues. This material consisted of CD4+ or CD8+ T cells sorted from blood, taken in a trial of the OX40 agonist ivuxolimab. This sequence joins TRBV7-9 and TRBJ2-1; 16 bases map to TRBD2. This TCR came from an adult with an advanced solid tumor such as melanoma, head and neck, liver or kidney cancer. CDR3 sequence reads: CASSLSGTSGRAGEQFF. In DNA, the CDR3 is TGTGCCAGCAGCTTATCCGGGACTAGCGGGAGGGCAGGGGAGCAGTTCTTC.